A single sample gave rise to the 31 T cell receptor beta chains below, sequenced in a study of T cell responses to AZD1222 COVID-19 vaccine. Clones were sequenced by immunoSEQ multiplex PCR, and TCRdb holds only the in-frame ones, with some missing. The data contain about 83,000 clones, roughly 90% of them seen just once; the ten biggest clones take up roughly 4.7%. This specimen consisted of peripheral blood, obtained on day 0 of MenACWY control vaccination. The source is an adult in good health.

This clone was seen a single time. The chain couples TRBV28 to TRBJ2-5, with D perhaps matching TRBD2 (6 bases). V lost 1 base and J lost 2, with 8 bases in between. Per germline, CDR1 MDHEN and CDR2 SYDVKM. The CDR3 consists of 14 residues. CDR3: CASSLLAGQETQYF. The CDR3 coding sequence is TGTGCCAGCAGTTTATTGGCGGGACAAGAGACCCAGTACTTC.

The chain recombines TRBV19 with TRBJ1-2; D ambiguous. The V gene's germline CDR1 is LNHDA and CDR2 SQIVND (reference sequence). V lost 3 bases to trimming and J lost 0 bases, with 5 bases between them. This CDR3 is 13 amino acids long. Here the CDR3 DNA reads TGTGCCAGTAGTATCGGCTCTAACTATGGCTACACCTTC. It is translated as CASSIGSNYGYTF.

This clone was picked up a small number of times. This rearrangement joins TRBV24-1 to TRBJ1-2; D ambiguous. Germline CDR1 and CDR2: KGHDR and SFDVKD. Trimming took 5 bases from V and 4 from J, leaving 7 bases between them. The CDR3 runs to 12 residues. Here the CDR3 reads CATSADTYGYTF. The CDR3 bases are TGTGCCACCAGTGCAGACACCTATGGCTACACCTTC.

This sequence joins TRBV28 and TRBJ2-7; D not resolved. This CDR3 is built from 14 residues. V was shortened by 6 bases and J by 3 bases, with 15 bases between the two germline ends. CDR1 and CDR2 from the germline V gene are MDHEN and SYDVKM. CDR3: CASRTHGQFYEQYF. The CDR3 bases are TGTGCCAGCAGAACCCACGGGCAGTTCTACGAGCAGTACTTC.

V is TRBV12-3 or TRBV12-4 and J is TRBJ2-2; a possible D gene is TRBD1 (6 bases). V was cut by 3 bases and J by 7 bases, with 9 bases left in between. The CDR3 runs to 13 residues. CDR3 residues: CASSFIGGGELFF. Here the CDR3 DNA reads TGTGCCAGCAGTTTCATAGGGGGCGGGGAGCTGTTTTTT.

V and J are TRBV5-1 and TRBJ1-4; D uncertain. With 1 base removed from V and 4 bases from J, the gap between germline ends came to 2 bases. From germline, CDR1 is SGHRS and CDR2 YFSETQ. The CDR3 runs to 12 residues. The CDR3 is CASSLNNEKLFF. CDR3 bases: TGCGCCAGCAGCTTGAATAATGAAAAACTGTTTTTT.

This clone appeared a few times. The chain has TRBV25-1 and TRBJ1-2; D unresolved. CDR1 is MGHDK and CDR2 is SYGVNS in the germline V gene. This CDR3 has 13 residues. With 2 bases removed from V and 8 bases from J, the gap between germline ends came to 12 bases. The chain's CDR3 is CASSEVGYQGYTF. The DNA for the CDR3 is TGTGCCAGCAGTGAAGTCGGGTATCAAGGCTACACCTTC.

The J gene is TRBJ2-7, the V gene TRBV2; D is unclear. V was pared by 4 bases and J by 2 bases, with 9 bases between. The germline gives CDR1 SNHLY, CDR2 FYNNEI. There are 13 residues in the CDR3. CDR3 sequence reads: CASSVGGAYEQYF. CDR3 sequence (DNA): TGTGCCAGCAGTGTTGGTGGCGCCTACGAGCAGTACTTC.

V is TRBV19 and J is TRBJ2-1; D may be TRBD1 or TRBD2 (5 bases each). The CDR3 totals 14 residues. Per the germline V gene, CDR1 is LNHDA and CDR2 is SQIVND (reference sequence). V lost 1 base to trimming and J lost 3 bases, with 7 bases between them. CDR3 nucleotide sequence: TGTGCCAGTAGTATAGTGAGGGGCTACAATGAGCAGTTCTTC. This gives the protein CASSIVRGYNEQFF. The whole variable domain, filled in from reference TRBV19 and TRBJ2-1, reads DGGITQSPKYLFRKEGQNVTLSCEQNLNHDAMYWYRQDPGQGLRLIYYSQIVNDFQKGDIAEGYSVSREKKESFPLTVTSAQKNPTAFYLCASSIVRGYNEQFFGPGTRLTVL.

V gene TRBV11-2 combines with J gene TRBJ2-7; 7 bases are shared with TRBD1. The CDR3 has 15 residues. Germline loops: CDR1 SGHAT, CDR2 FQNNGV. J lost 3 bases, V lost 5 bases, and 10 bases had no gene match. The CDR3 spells CASSLPTGSHYEQYF. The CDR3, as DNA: TGTGCCAGCAGCCTCCCGACAGGGTCCCACTACGAGCAGTACTTC.

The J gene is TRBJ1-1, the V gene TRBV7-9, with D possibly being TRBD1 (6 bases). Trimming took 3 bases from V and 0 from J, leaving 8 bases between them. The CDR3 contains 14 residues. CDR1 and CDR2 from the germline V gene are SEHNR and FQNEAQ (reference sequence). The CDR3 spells CASSFTGMNTEAFF. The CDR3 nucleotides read TGTGCCAGCAGCTTCACAGGGATGAACACTGAAGCTTTCTTT.

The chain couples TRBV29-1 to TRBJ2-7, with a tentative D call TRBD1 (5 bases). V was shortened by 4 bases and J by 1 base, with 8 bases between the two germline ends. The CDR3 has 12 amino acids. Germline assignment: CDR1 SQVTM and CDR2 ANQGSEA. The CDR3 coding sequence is TGCAGCGTTGGTACAGGTTCCTACGAGCAGTACTTC. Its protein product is CSVGTGSYEQYF.

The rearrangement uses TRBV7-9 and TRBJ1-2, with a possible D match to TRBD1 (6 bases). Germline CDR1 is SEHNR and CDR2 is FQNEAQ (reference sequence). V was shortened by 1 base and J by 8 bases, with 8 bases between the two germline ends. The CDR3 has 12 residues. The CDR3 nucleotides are TGTGCCAGCAGCTTAGAACAGGGAGGCTACACCTTC. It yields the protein CASSLEQGGYTF.

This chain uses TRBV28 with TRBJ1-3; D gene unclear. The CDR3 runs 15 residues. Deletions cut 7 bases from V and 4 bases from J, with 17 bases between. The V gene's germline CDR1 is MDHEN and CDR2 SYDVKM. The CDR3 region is CASTPGSVEGNTIYF. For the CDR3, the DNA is TGTGCCAGCACCCCCGGAAGCGTCGAGGGAAACACCATATATTTT.

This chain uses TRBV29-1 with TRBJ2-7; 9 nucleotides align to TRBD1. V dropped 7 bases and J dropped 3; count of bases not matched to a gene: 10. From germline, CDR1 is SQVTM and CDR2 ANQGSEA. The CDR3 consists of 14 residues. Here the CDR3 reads CSAQPGQGNYEQYF. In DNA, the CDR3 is TGCAGCGCCCAACCGGGACAGGGAAACTACGAGCAGTACTTC.

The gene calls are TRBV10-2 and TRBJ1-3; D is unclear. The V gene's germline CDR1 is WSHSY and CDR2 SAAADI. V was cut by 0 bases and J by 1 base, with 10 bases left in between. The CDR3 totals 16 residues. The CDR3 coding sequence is TGCGCCAGCAGTGAGTCGGATACAAAGTCTGGAAACACCATATATTTT. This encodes CASSESDTKSGNTIYF.

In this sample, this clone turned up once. CDR3 sequence: CATSGVAGGADTQYF. CDR3 sequence (DNA): TGTGCCACCAGTGGGGTAGCGGGAGGGGCAGATACGCAGTATTTT. The chain is built from TRBV24-1 and TRBJ2-3; 11 nucleotides align to TRBD2. Per germline, CDR1 KGHDR and CDR2 SFDVKD. With 5 bases clipped from V and 4 bases from J, the junction kept 4 bases outside the gene matches. This CDR3 is built from 15 residues.

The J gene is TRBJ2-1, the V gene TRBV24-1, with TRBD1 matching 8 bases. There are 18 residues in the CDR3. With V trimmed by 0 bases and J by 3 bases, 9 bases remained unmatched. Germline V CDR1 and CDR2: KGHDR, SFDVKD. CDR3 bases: TGTGCCACCAGTGATTTGCAAAGGCCAGGGGGCCTCTACAATGAGCAGTTCTTC. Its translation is CATSDLQRPGGLYNEQFF.

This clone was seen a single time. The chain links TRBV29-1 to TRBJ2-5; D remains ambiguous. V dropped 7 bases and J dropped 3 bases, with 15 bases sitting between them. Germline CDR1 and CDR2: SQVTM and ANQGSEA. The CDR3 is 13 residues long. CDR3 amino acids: CSGSRSVKETQYF. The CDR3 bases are TGCAGCGGAAGCAGGAGCGTAAAAGAGACCCAGTACTTC.

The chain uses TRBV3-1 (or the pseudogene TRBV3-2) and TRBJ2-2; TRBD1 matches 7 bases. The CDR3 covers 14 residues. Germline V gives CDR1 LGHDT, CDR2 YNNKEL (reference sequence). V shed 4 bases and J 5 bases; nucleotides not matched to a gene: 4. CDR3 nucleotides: TGTGCCAGCAGCCTACTGACAGGGACCGGGGAGCTGTTTTTT. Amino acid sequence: CASSLLTGTGELFF.

DNA for the CDR3: TGTGCCAGCAGCCCGCGGGACAGCTCTAATTCACCCCTCCACTTT. Its protein product is CASSPRDSSNSPLHF. The chain is built from TRBV9 and TRBJ1-6; 7 bases fit TRBD1. This CDR3 spans 15 amino acids. The germline V gene has CDR1 SGDLS and CDR2 YYNGEE. The ends lost 4 bases at V and 6 bases at J; junction bases unmatched: 7.

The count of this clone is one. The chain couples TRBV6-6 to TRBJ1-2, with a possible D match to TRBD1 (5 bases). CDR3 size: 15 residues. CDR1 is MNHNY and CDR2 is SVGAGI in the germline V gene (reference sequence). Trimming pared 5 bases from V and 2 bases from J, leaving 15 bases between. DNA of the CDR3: TGTGCCAGCAGTCGATCAGGGTATATGAACTATGGCTACACCTTC. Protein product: CASSRSGYMNYGYTF.

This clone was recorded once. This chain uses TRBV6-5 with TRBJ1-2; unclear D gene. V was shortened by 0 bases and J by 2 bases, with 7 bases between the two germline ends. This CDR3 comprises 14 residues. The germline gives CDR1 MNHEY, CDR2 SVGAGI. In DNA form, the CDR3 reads TGTGCCAGCAGTTACTCGCGCGGGAACTATGGCTACACCTTC. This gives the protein CASSYSRGNYGYTF.

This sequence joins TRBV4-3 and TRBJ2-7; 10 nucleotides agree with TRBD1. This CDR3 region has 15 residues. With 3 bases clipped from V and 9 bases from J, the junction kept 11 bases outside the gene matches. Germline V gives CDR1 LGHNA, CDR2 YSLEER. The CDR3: CASSQETGGGLGQYF. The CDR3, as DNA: TGCGCCAGCAGCCAGGAGACAGGGGGCGGGTTGGGGCAGTACTTC.

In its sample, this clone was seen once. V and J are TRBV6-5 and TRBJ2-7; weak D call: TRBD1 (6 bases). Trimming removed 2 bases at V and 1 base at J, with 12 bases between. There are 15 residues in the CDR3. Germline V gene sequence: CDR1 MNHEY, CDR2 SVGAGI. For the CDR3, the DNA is TGTGCCAGCAGTTACCCCCGGACAGCGTCCTACGAGCAGTACTTC. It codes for CASSYPRTASYEQYF.

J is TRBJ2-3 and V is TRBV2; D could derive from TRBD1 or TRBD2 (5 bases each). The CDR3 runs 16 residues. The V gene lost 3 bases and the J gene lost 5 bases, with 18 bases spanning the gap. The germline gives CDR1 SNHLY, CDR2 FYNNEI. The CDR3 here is CASSDPGASGVDTQYF. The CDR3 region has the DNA TGTGCCAGCAGTGATCCCGGGGCTAGTGGGGTAGATACGCAGTATTTT.

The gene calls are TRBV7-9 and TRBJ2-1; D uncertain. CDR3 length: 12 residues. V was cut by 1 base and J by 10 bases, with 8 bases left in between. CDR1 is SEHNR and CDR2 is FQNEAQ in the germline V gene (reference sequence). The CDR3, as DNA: TGTGCCAGCAGCTTAGTAGCTGAAGAGCAGTTCTTC. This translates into CASSLVAEEQFF. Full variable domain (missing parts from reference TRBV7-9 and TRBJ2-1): DTGVSQNPRHKITKRGQNVTFRCDPISEHNRLYWYRQTLGQGPEFLTYFQNEAQLEKSRLLSDRFSAERPKGSFSTLEIQRTEQGDSAMYLCASSLVAEEQFFGPGTRLTVL.

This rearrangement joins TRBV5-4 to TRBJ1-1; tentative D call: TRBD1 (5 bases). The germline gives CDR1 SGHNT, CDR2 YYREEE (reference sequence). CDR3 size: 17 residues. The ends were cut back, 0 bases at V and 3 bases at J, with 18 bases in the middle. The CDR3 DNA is TGTGCCAGCAGCTTGGAGTGGTCAGGGCCACAAGACACTGAAGCTTTCTTT. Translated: CASSLEWSGPQDTEAFF.

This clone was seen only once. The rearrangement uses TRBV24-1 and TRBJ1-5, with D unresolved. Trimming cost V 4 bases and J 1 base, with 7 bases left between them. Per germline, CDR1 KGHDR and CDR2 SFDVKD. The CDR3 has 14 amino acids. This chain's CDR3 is CATSEGLSNQPQHF. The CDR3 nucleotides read TGTGCCACCAGTGAGGGGTTGAGCAATCAGCCCCAGCATTTT.

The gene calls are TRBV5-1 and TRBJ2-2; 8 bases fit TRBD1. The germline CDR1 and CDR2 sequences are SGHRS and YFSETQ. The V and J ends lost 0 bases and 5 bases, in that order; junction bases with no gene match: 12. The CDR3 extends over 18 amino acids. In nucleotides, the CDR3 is TGCGCCAGCAGCTTGGGCCAGGGGGCATTACCGGGGACCGGGGAGCTGTTTTTT. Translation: CASSLGQGALPGTGELFF.

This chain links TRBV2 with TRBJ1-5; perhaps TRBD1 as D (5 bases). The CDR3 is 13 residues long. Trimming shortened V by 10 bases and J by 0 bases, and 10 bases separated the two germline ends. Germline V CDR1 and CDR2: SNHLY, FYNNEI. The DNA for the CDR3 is TGTGCCACCGGGACCGATAGCAATCAGCCCCAGCATTTT. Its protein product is CATGTDSNQPQHF.